This T cell receptor (beta chain) came from a study of a mutant IDH1 vaccine in newly diagnosed glioma. Note on this clone: The antigen is unknown.

CDR1 and CDR2 from the germline V gene are MDHEN and SYDVKM. The CDR3 spans 17 residues. The V end was cut by 2 bases, the J end by 0 bases, with 14 bases between. Here immunoSEQ multiplex PCR was the method, and the copy in TCRdb shows in-frame clones only, minus some. In the table there are roughly 110,000 clones, 75% to 90% of which are singletons. Time point in this sample: week 11, during vaccination. Every vaccination contained 300 ug of the mutant IDH1 20-mer peptide and was paired with topical imiquimod. The chain carries TRBV28 and TRBJ2-1; D possibly corresponds to TRBD2 (6 bases). The sample was PBMCs, taken from a glioma patient whose treatment included an IDH1 peptide vaccine. This TCR came from a woman aged 45-65 years with glioma. The CDR3 loop reads CASSLISGLSSYNEQFF. The CDR3 nucleotides are TGTGCCAGCAGTTTAATCAGCGGGTTGAGCTCCTACAATGAGCAGTTCTTC.